This T cell receptor (beta chain) was identified during a study of identical twins. A remark on this clonotype: As yet, its antigen is unknown.

A universal primer binding site was introduced by template switching. The final cDNA contained unique molecular identifiers. TCRdb processed the 5' RACE reads anew with MiXCR; each CDR3 protein has one entry. The profile shows more than 400,000 distinct CDR3 sequences, roughly 15% of them singletons. Regarding the study as a whole: Reduced insertions were recorded for abundant cord blood beta clonotypes, with no such pattern in memory repertoires.

Germline CDR1 reads MDHEN; CDR2 reads SYDVKM. The CDR3 spans 17 residues. The germline V and J ends were trimmed by 8 bases and 3 bases, with 22 bases remaining between them. This same sample was also taken into another study, of yellow fever vaccine responses in identical twins.

The chain is built from TRBV28 and TRBJ1-4; maybe TRBD1 (6 bases). Material: CD4+ T cells sorted from blood. The clonotype comes from a woman aged 18-29 years in good health. The CDR3 region is CASLGAPRGVANEKLFF. The CDR3 DNA reads as TGTGCCAGCCTCGGGGCCCCCAGGGGCGTAGCTAATGAAAAACTGTTTTTT.